This T cell receptor beta chain was recovered during a study of T cell clonality in common variable immunodeficiency. V was clipped by 7 bases and J by 6 bases; unmatched bases: 9. Germline V gene lookup returns CDR1 SNHLY and CDR2 FYNNEI. The CDR3 length is 15 residues. The study's findings and limits: Common variable immunodeficiency TCR beta sequences reportedly had fewer deletions and N-nucleotide insertions.

About this clone itself: Its antigen is as yet unknown. Coverage ceases 3 residues before the CDR3 finishes, and the germline J gene fills in the end.

Control and CVID samples contributed equal amounts of genomic DNA. Here immunoSEQ multiplex PCR was the method, and the copy in TCRdb shows in-frame clones only, minus some. This set yields 40,000 or so clones and no singletons; the top ten hold around 6%. The chain carries TRBV2 and TRBJ2-3; 11 bases match TRBD2. The source of this sequence is a human donor with common variable immunodeficiency. Sequencing was done on a sample of peripheral blood mononuclear cells. This CDR3 reads CASTGNSGGADTQYF. Partial CDR3 DNA: TGTGCCAGCACGGGGAATAGCGGGGGGGCGGATACG.